These T cell receptor beta chains were read from a single sample in a study of cytomegalovirus exposure and HLA in healthy donors. Clones were read by immunoSEQ multiplex PCR, and TCRdb kept only the in-frame ones, dropping some. The sample yields 130,000 or so clones, around 75% seen once. Material for sequencing was PBMCs. Every receptor here comes from a man aged 30 to 39 in good health and CMV-seronegative. Each CDR3 is given with its conserved first and last residue. The D gene is left open where the match is weak. Clone size, where shown, is once, few, many, or a class for clones that have expanded.

cdr3_aa: CASSTWTGGRTGELFF
cdr3_nt: TGTGCCAGTAGTACGTGGACAGGGGGAAGGACCGGGGAGCTGTTTTTT
d_call: TRBD1
v_call: TRBV19
j_call: TRBJ2-2
clone_size: .

cdr3_aa: CASSSRLGNSPLHF
cdr3_nt: TGTGCCAGCAGCTCGAGACTTGGTAATTCACCCCTCCACTTT
d_call: .
v_call: TRBV7-2
j_call: TRBJ1-6
clone_size: .

cdr3_aa: CASSPVTGGGNTEAFF
cdr3_nt: TGTGCCAGCAGCCCAGTCACAGGGGGTGGGAACACTGAAGCTTTCTTT
d_call: TRBD1
v_call: TRBV9
j_call: TRBJ1-1
clone_size: .

cdr3_aa: CSVADRGQYNYGYTF
cdr3_nt: TGCAGCGTTGCTGACAGGGGGCAATATAACTATGGCTACACCTTC
d_call: TRBD1
v_call: TRBV29-1
j_call: TRBJ1-2
clone_size: once

cdr3_aa: CAISSTEPGSYEQYF
cdr3_nt: TGTGCCATCAGCAGTACCGAGCCGGGGTCCTACGAGCAGTACTTC
d_call: .
v_call: TRBV10-3
j_call: TRBJ2-7
clone_size: .

cdr3_aa: CASSILGGSDIQYF
cdr3_nt: TGTGCCAGTAGTATACTGGGGGGGTCGGACATTCAGTACTTC
d_call: TRBD2
v_call: TRBV19
j_call: TRBJ2-4
clone_size: few

cdr3_aa: CASSPMDRVLSEQYF
cdr3_nt: TGCGCCAGCAGTCCGATGGACAGGGTACTTTCCGAGCAGTACTTC
d_call: TRBD1
v_call: TRBV10-1
j_call: TRBJ2-7
clone_size: .

cdr3_aa: CASSFAQGWEAFF
cdr3_nt: TGTGCCAGCAGCTTTGCACAGGGATGGGAAGCTTTCTTT
d_call: .
v_call: TRBV11-2
j_call: TRBJ1-1
clone_size: .

cdr3_aa: CASSPLGQGSGNTIYF
cdr3_nt: TGTGCCAGCTCACCCCTGGGACAGGGCTCTGGAAACACCATATATTTT
d_call: TRBD1
v_call: TRBV18
j_call: TRBJ1-3
clone_size: once

cdr3_aa: CASSENYYEQYF
cdr3_nt: TGTGCCAGCAGTGAGAACTACTACGAGCAGTACTTC
d_call: .
v_call: TRBV25-1
j_call: TRBJ2-7
clone_size: .

cdr3_aa: CSVEWGVTEAFF
cdr3_nt: TGCAGCGTTGAATGGGGAGTCACTGAAGCTTTCTTT
d_call: .
v_call: TRBV29-1
j_call: TRBJ1-1
clone_size: .

cdr3_aa: CASSQASTDTQYF
cdr3_nt: TGTGCCAGCAGTCAAGCTAGCACAGATACGCAGTATTTT
d_call: .
v_call: TRBV25-1
j_call: TRBJ2-3
clone_size: few

cdr3_aa: CASSLAPGQGAHTQYF
cdr3_nt: TGTGCCAGCAGCTTGGCCCCGGGACAGGGGGCTCATACGCAGTATTTT
d_call: TRBD1
v_call: TRBV5-5
j_call: TRBJ2-3
clone_size: .

cdr3_aa: CASSFTGLAARTDTQYF
cdr3_nt: TGTGCCAGCAGTTTCACGGGACTAGCGGCTCGCACAGATACGCAGTATTTT
d_call: TRBD2
v_call: TRBV27
j_call: TRBJ2-3
clone_size: .

cdr3_aa: CASSLGTVYYF
cdr3_nt: TGTGCCAGCAGCTTGGGAACAGTATATTACTTC
d_call: .
v_call: TRBV5-6
j_call: TRBJ2-7
clone_size: .

cdr3_aa: CASTHLASNTEAFF
cdr3_nt: TGTGCCAGCACTCACCTGGCCTCGAACACTGAAGCTTTCTTT
d_call: .
v_call: TRBV6-1
j_call: TRBJ1-1
clone_size: .

cdr3_aa: CASSLRGVGTYNEQFF
cdr3_nt: TGTGCCAGCAGCCTTCGGGGGGTGGGGACCTACAATGAGCAGTTCTTC
d_call: TRBD2
v_call: TRBV11-2
j_call: TRBJ2-1
clone_size: .

cdr3_aa: CASRLANVLTF
cdr3_nt: TGCGCCAGTCGTTTGGCCAACGTCCTGACTTTC
d_call: .
v_call: TRBV10-2
j_call: TRBJ2-6
clone_size: .

cdr3_aa: CASSSTAEEKLFF
cdr3_nt: TGCGCCAGCAGCTCGACCGCGGAGGAAAAACTGTTTTTT
d_call: .
v_call: TRBV5-1
j_call: TRBJ1-4
clone_size: once

cdr3_aa: CASSTPGLAGGADTQYF
cdr3_nt: TGTGCCAGTAGTACTCCGGGACTAGCGGGGGGAGCAGATACGCAGTATTTT
d_call: TRBD2
v_call: TRBV19
j_call: TRBJ2-3
clone_size: once

cdr3_aa: CASSVPYNAGELFF
cdr3_nt: TGTGCCAGCAGCGTACCCTATAACGCCGGGGAGCTGTTTTTT
d_call: .
v_call: TRBV9
j_call: TRBJ2-2
clone_size: few

cdr3_aa: CASTSLSGNTIYF
cdr3_nt: TGTGCCAGCACAAGCCTCTCTGGAAACACCATATATTTT
d_call: .
v_call: TRBV27
j_call: TRBJ1-3
clone_size: .

cdr3_aa: CASSLSVPSGGTQYF
cdr3_nt: TGTGCCAGCAGTTTATCGGTTCCTAGCGGGGGTACGCAGTATTTT
d_call: TRBD2
v_call: TRBV27
j_call: TRBJ2-3
clone_size: .

cdr3_aa: CASSAGDRVGTEAFF
cdr3_nt: TGCGCCAGCAGCGCAGGGGACAGGGTGGGCACTGAAGCTTTCTTT
d_call: TRBD1
v_call: TRBV5-1
j_call: TRBJ1-1
clone_size: .

cdr3_aa: CSARQGVGQYF
cdr3_nt: TGCAGCGCGAGACAGGGGGTAGGGCAGTACTTC
d_call: TRBD1
v_call: TRBV20-1
j_call: TRBJ2-7
clone_size: .

cdr3_aa: CASDQTGGDTEAFF
cdr3_nt: TGTGCCAGCGACCAGACAGGGGGCGACACTGAAGCTTTCTTT
d_call: TRBD1
v_call: TRBV2
j_call: TRBJ1-1
clone_size: .

cdr3_aa: CASSNRGYIQYF
cdr3_nt: TGTGCCAGCAGTAACCGAGGGTACATTCAGTACTTC
d_call: .
v_call: TRBV28
j_call: TRBJ2-4
clone_size: .

cdr3_aa: CASSSQRTGHHVYGYTF
cdr3_nt: TGTGCCAGCAGTTCCCAAAGGACAGGACACCACGTCTATGGCTACACCTTC
d_call: TRBD1
v_call: TRBV25-1
j_call: TRBJ1-2
clone_size: .

cdr3_aa: CASSLGFRGGSSYEQYF
cdr3_nt: TGTGCCAGCAGCCTGGGTTTTAGGGGGGGAAGCTCCTACGAGCAGTACTTC
d_call: .
v_call: TRBV5-6
j_call: TRBJ2-7
clone_size: .

cdr3_aa: CASSPAGTVDVRTEAFF
cdr3_nt: TGTGCCAGCAGCCCAGCCGGGACAGTAGACGTGAGGACTGAAGCTTTCTTT
d_call: TRBD1
v_call: TRBV7-2
j_call: TRBJ1-1
clone_size: .

cdr3_aa: CASSEMGGNTEAFF
cdr3_nt: TGTGCCAGCAGTGAAATGGGAGGGAACACTGAAGCTTTCTTT
d_call: .
v_call: TRBV25-1
j_call: TRBJ1-1
clone_size: .

cdr3_aa: CASRTSGAPYNEQFF
cdr3_nt: TGTGCCAGCCGGACTAGCGGGGCCCCCTACAATGAGCAGTTCTTC
d_call: TRBD2
v_call: TRBV5-6
j_call: TRBJ2-1
clone_size: .

cdr3_aa: CASSRGSNQPQHF
cdr3_nt: TGTGCCAGCAGCCGAGGGAGCAATCAGCCCCAGCATTTT
d_call: .
v_call: TRBV5-6
j_call: TRBJ1-5
clone_size: .

cdr3_aa: CVSKQGPAYEQYF
cdr3_nt: TGTGTTAGCAAGCAGGGGCCGGCATACGAGCAGTACTTC
d_call: .
v_call: TRBV7-8
j_call: TRBJ2-7
clone_size: .

cdr3_aa: CAISESRRETQYF
cdr3_nt: TGTGCCATCAGTGAGTCCCGGAGGGAGACCCAGTACTTC
d_call: .
v_call: TRBV10-3
j_call: TRBJ2-5
clone_size: .

cdr3_aa: CASSYSRGQVTDTQYF
cdr3_nt: TGTGCCAGCAGTTACTCGAGGGGACAGGTCACAGATACGCAGTATTTT
d_call: TRBD1
v_call: TRBV6-5
j_call: TRBJ2-3
clone_size: .

cdr3_aa: CASSRQKGGITGELFF
cdr3_nt: TGTGCCAGCAGCCGTCAAAAGGGGGGGATCACCGGGGAGCTGTTTTTT
d_call: .
v_call: TRBV11-3
j_call: TRBJ2-2
clone_size: .

cdr3_aa: CASSQYTGSVNSPLHF
cdr3_nt: TGTGCCAGCAGCCAATACACAGGGTCGGTTAATTCACCCCTCCACTTT
d_call: .
v_call: TRBV11-2
j_call: TRBJ1-6
clone_size: .

cdr3_aa: CASSLARANYGYTF
cdr3_nt: TGTGCCAGCAGTCTAGCCCGGGCCAACTATGGCTACACCTTC
d_call: .
v_call: TRBV27
j_call: TRBJ1-2
clone_size: few

cdr3_aa: CASSLDLREAGNTIYF
cdr3_nt: TGTGCCAGCAGCTTAGATCTCAGGGAGGCTGGAAACACCATATATTTT
d_call: .
v_call: TRBV7-6
j_call: TRBJ1-3
clone_size: .